This T cell receptor beta chain was captured by sequencing in a study of glioma-infiltrating T cells. Amplification of TCR alpha and beta CDR3 regions from RNA used iRepertoire nested multiplex PCR. Input was roughly 100-450 ng of tissue mRNA or PBMC total RNA. One entry per CDR3 protein, called by TCRdb with MiXCR from the multiplex PCR reads. Of approximately 100,000 distinct CDR3 sequences in the sample, around 30% are singletons; the top ten hold roughly 46%. Of note for this clonotype: A much larger clone differs from this one at a single base, so this may be a read error.

CDR3 length: 12 amino acids. V was cut by 5 bases and J by 9 bases, with 12 bases left in between. Looked up from germline, CDR1 is KGHDR and CDR2 is SFDVKD. Sequencing input: glioma tissue, nonneoplastic brain tissue, or PBMCs (not recorded which). The sequence was obtained from a human donor with low-grade glioma or glioblastoma, undergoing nonglioma brain surgery, or in good health (not recorded which). The gene calls are TRBV24-1 and TRBJ1-2; D not resolved. The CDR3 spells CATSVGIDRYTF. CDR3 nucleotide sequence: TGTGCCACCAGTGTCGGGATTGACCGCTACACCTTC.